The entry that follows covers one TCR beta chain sequence. Its antigen is not identified. The data stem from a study of beta chain features in type 1 diabetes. Trimming pared 1 base from V and 3 bases from J, leaving 7 bases between. CDR3 length: 13 amino acids. CDR1 is SGHRS, CDR2 YFSETQ, per germline. Study observations and caveats: Moderate but significant shortening of TCRB CDR3s was recorded in all four CD4+ subsets from Type 1 diabetes patients.

All of the isolated RNA was reverse transcribed, so expressed TCRB transcripts were sequenced. The assay was immunoSEQ multiplex PCR, and TCRdb's table has in-frame clones only and misses some. The data contain some 350,000 clones, 8% to 10% of them seen just once; the ten biggest clones take up about 0.6%. The chain carries TRBV5-1 and TRBJ1-2, with a possible D match to TRBD1 (5 bases). The TCR was taken from a man in his thirties or forties with type 1 diabetes. Sequenced input: central memory CD4+ T cells from blood. CDR3 coding DNA: TGCGCCAGCAGCTTGAAAGGGGACTATGGCTACACCTTC. Its protein is CASSLKGDYGYTF.